The 18 T cell receptor beta chains below all came from one sample that was sequenced in a study of cytotoxic CD8 clonotypes in ibrutinib-treated CLL. Sequencing used immunoSEQ multiplex PCR; TCRdb keeps in-frame clones, though not all of them. The data contain some 46,000 clones, roughly 76% of them seen just once; the ten biggest clones take up 13%. The source material was PBMCs, sampled after 12 months of ibrutinib treatment. Every receptor here comes from a human donor with chronic lymphocytic leukemia.

This sequence joins TRBV10-2 and TRBJ1-5; weak D call: TRBD1 (6 bases). Trimming shortened V by 6 bases and J by 4 bases, and 10 bases separated the two germline ends. Germline V gene data show CDR1 as WSHSY and CDR2 as SAAADI. This CDR3 has 13 amino acids. CDR3 loop: CASRDTGNQPQHF. The CDR3 nucleotides are TGCGCCAGCAGGGATACAGGGAATCAGCCCCAGCATTTT.

The chain has TRBV11-1 and TRBJ2-2; D assignment may be TRBD1 or TRBD2 (5 bases each). In germline, CDR1 is SGHAT, CDR2 FQDESV (reference sequence). This CDR3 region has 17 residues. Trimming stripped 5 bases from V and 0 bases from J, with 16 bases between. DNA for the CDR3: TGTGCCAGCAGCCCTGGGACCCGCGGGCCGAACACCGGGGAGCTGTTTTTT. This translates into CASSPGTRGPNTGELFF.

This clone has only a few counts. The CDR3 reads CASSESTGGTEAFF. CDR3 sequence (DNA): TGTGCCAGCAGTGAATCAACAGGGGGGACTGAAGCTTTCTTT. The chain has TRBV27 and TRBJ1-1, with 8 bases aligning to TRBD1. Germline CDR1 and CDR2: MNHEY and SMNVEV (reference sequence). V was pared by 5 bases and J by 5 bases, with 7 bases of the junction left unmatched. This CDR3 comprises 14 residues.

V and J are TRBV6-5 and TRBJ2-5, with no clear D. The CDR3 is 13 amino acids. Germline CDR1 and CDR2: MNHEY and SVGAGI. Trimming took off 3 bases at V and 3 bases at J, with 8 bases between the two ends. The CDR3 sequence: CASSYAGEETQYF. In nucleotides, the CDR3 is TGTGCCAGCAGTTATGCCGGTGAAGAGACCCAGTACTTC.

The V call is TRBV2, the J call TRBJ1-3; D unclear. V gave up 6 bases and J gave up 0 bases, with 6 bases separating them. CDR3 length: 13 residues. CDR1 and CDR2 (germline): SNHLY, FYNNEI. CDR3 DNA sequence: TGTGCCAGCAGGGCAGACTCTGGAAACACCATATATTTT. Encoded protein: CASRADSGNTIYF.

The V call is TRBV18, the J call TRBJ1-6, with 10 bases identical to TRBD1. Per germline, CDR1 KGHSH and CDR2 LQKENI. The CDR3 spans 16 residues. J gave up 5 bases and V 3 bases, and 4 bases lay outside the gene matches. CDR3 nucleotide sequence: TGTGCCAGCTCACCGACAGGGGGCATGGATAATTCACCCCTCCACTTT. It codes for CASSPTGGMDNSPLHF.

This chain uses TRBV7-6 with TRBJ1-3; possibly TRBD1 for D (6 bases). The CDR3 has 16 amino acids. Trimming shortened V by 1 base and J by 0 bases, and 10 bases separated the two germline ends. Germline-derived CDR1 and CDR2 are SGHVS and FNYEAQ. CDR3 nucleotide sequence: TGTGCCAGCAGCTTAGGGACAGCCAGCTCTGGAAACACCATATATTTT. Translation: CASSLGTASSGNTIYF.

The chain carries TRBV19 and TRBJ1-2; possibly TRBD1 for D (6 bases). Looked up from germline, CDR1 is LNHDA and CDR2 is SQIVND (reference sequence). V was clipped by 4 bases and J by 0 bases, with 12 bases between them. CDR3 size: 15 residues. As DNA, the CDR3 is TGTGCCAGTAGTACAGGGGTCGGGGCTAACTATGGCTACACCTTC. This codes for CASSTGVGANYGYTF. Full variable domain (rest looked up from reference TRBV19 and TRBJ1-2): DGGITQSPKYLFRKEGQNVTLSCEQNLNHDAMYWYRQDPGQGLRLIYYSQIVNDFQKGDIAEGYSVSREKKESFPLTVTSAQKNPTAFYLCASSTGVGANYGYTFGSGTRLTVV.

The V gene is TRBV11-2, the J gene TRBJ1-2; D gene ambiguous. The germline gives CDR1 SGHAT, CDR2 FQNNGV. The CDR3 is 14 amino acids. V lost 0 bases, J lost 5 bases, and 10 bases lay in between. The CDR3 loop reads CASSLDSVGYGYTF. DNA of the CDR3: TGTGCCAGCAGCTTAGACTCGGTTGGGTATGGCTACACCTTC.

About this clone itself: The junction does not match germline at one end; this may be a read error. The V call is TRBV7-7, the J call TRBJ2-1; TRBD2 matches at 7 bases. The CDR3 sequence is 16 residues long. Per germline, CDR1 SSHAT and CDR2 FNYEAQ (reference sequence). As DNA, the CDR3 is TGTGCTAGCAGCTTAGGTCGCGGGGGCTCCTACAATGAGCAGTTCTTC. Amino acids: CASSLGRGGSYNEQFF.

This chain links TRBV15 with TRBJ2-5, with D perhaps matching TRBD1 (5 bases). Trimming left V 4 bases short and J 5 bases short, with 11 bases between. CDR3 length: 13 residues. The germline V gene has CDR1 LNHNV and CDR2 YYDKDF (reference sequence). The CDR3 coding sequence is TGTGCCACCAGCAAAGGGGTCCTGGAGACCCAGTACTTC. It is translated as CATSKGVLETQYF.

This chain uses TRBV4-1 with TRBJ2-7; TRBD2 is a possible D gene (5 bases). Germline CDR1 reads MGHRA; CDR2 reads YSYEKL. The V gene lost 0 bases and the J gene lost 6 bases, with 15 bases spanning the gap. The CDR3 covers 15 residues. CDR3 nucleotides: TGCGCCAGCAGCCAAGAGCACCGAGCGGCCGGCGAGCAGTACTTC. Amino acids: CASSQEHRAAGEQYF.

This clone was recorded only once. The chain carries TRBV6-1 and TRBJ1-1; maybe TRBD1 (5 bases). The CDR3 extends over 15 amino acids. CDR1 is MNHNS, CDR2 SASEGT, per germline. Trimming removed 5 bases from V and 8 bases from J, with 21 bases in between. The CDR3 sequence: CASSRRGVRNSEAFF. The DNA for the CDR3 is TGTGCCAGCAGTCGGAGGGGAGTGCGAAACTCAGAAGCTTTCTTT.

The chain is built from TRBV5-8 and TRBJ1-5; D gene uncertain. CDR1 is SGHTS and CDR2 is YDEGEE in the germline V gene. CDR3 length: 14 amino acids. V dropped 2 bases and J dropped 7 bases, with 13 bases sitting between them. CDR3 amino acids: CASSFPGQGQPQHF. As DNA, the CDR3 is TGTGCCAGCAGCTTTCCGGGCCAAGGGCAGCCCCAGCATTTT. The full variable domain, rest sourced from reference TRBV5-8 and TRBJ1-5, is EAGVTQSPTHLIKTRGQQATLRCSPISGHTSVYWYQQALGLGLQFLLWYDEGEERNRGNFPPRFSGRQFPNYSSELNVNALELEDSALYLCASSFPGQGQPQHFGDGTRLSIL.

The chain employs TRBV10-3 and TRBJ1-2; 7 bases align to TRBD1. Trimming took 6 bases from V and 5 from J; bases not matched to a gene: 15. The V gene's germline CDR1 is ENHRY and CDR2 SYGVKD. This CDR3 is 16 amino acids long. The CDR3 DNA is TGTGCCATCAGCCTCCCCCCCGACAGGGAGGGTTATGGCTACACCTTC. Translation: CAISLPPDREGYGYTF.

This clone was seen more than once but under ten times. The chain uses TRBV19 and TRBJ1-5, with a tentative D call TRBD1 (5 bases). The V and J ends lost 6 bases and 7 bases respectively, with 13 bases between them. Germline loops: CDR1 LNHDA, CDR2 SQIVND (reference sequence). The CDR3 totals 13 residues. Written as DNA, the CDR3 is TGTGCCAGTAGGGGGACCTCGTCGCAGCCCCAGCATTTT. As protein: CASRGTSSQPQHF.

This clone was seen more than once but under ten times. V gene TRBV7-3 combines with J gene TRBJ1-6; D is undetermined. Germline-derived CDR1 and CDR2 are SGHTA and FQGTGA. V was shortened by 1 base and J by 9 bases, with 4 bases between the two germline ends. This CDR3 has 12 amino acids. CDR3 amino acids: CASSLKGSPLHF. The CDR3 bases are TGTGCCAGCAGCTTAAAAGGTTCACCCCTCCACTTT.

V is TRBV7-9 and J is TRBJ1-1, with 7 positions matching TRBD1. This CDR3 spans 15 amino acids. V trimming: 4 bases; J trimming: 0 bases; junction bases outside the gene matches: 5. Germline V gene data show CDR1 as SEHNR and CDR2 as FQNEAQ (reference sequence). CDR3 region: CASSSGGGMNTEAFF. Written as DNA, the CDR3 is TGTGCCAGCAGCTCAGGAGGGGGCATGAACACTGAAGCTTTCTTT.